This is a list of T cell receptor beta chains from one sample in a study of CD8 T cells in Susac syndrome. TCRdb passed the immunoSEQ multiplex PCR reads through MiXCR, listing each CDR3 protein once. Of 200,000 to 250,000 distinct CDR3 sequences listed, 85% to 95% are singletons. Specimen: CD4+ T cells from PBMCs. The source is a human donor with Susac syndrome. The CDR3 runs from the conserved cysteine through the conserved F or W. A D gene is named only where the DNA matches it firmly. Clone size is given for some rows only: seen once, a few or many times, or a class if the clone is expanded.

CDR3 length: 16; J gene: TRBJ2-2; V gene: TRBV20-1; clone size: .; D gene: .; CDR3 protein: CSARDPASGAREELFF; CDR3 DNA: TGCAGTGCTAGAGATCCGGCCTCAGGGGCCAGAGAGGAGCTGTTTTTT
CDR3 length: 13; J gene: TRBJ2-7; V gene: TRBV5-6; clone size: once; D gene: TRBD1; CDR3 protein: CASSSRTGGQQYF; CDR3 DNA: TGTGCCAGCAGCTCTCGGACAGGGGGTCAGCAGTACTTC
CDR3 length: 15; J gene: TRBJ2-6; V gene: TRBV7-3; clone size: .; D gene: .; CDR3 protein: CASSEQGSGANVLTF; CDR3 DNA: TGTGCCAGCAGCGAACAGGGATCTGGGGCCAACGTCCTGACTTTC
CDR3 length: 16; J gene: TRBJ2-1; V gene: TRBV12-3/TRBV12-4; clone size: .; D gene: .; CDR3 protein: CASSSRFASSYNEQFF; CDR3 DNA: TGTGCCAGCAGTTCCAGGTTCGCTAGCTCCTACAATGAGCAGTTCTTC
CDR3 length: 14; J gene: TRBJ1-1; V gene: TRBV30; clone size: .; D gene: .; CDR3 protein: CAWSPGQWNTEAFF; CDR3 DNA: TGTGCCTGGAGTCCAGGACAGTGGAACACTGAAGCTTTCTTT
CDR3 length: 12; J gene: TRBJ1-2; V gene: TRBV6-2/TRBV6-3; clone size: .; D gene: .; CDR3 protein: CASSWRNYGYTF; CDR3 DNA: TGTGCCAGCAGCTGGCGGAACTATGGCTACACCTTC
CDR3 length: 16; J gene: TRBJ2-3; V gene: TRBV9; clone size: .; D gene: TRBD1; CDR3 protein: CASSATQGAGTDTQYF; CDR3 DNA: TGTGCCAGCAGCGCAACCCAGGGGGCCGGCACAGATACGCAGTATTTT
CDR3 length: 15; J gene: TRBJ2-7; V gene: TRBV19; clone size: .; D gene: TRBD1; CDR3 protein: CASSGWTGTPHEQYF; CDR3 DNA: TGTGCCAGTAGTGGGTGGACAGGAACCCCCCACGAGCAGTACTTC
CDR3 length: 12; J gene: TRBJ2-3; V gene: TRBV18; clone size: .; D gene: .; CDR3 protein: CASSPETDTQYF; CDR3 DNA: TGTGCCAGCTCACCAGAAACAGATACGCAGTATTTT
CDR3 length: 16; J gene: TRBJ1-5; V gene: TRBV20-1; clone size: .; D gene: .; CDR3 protein: CSAPVGLGRNNQPQHF; CDR3 DNA: TGCAGTGCTCCTGTGGGGTTGGGCCGCAACAATCAGCCCCAGCATTTT
CDR3 length: 12; J gene: TRBJ2-7; V gene: TRBV20-1; clone size: .; D gene: TRBD1; CDR3 protein: CSANDRGYEQYF; CDR3 DNA: TGCAGTGCTAACGACAGGGGCTACGAGCAGTACTTC
CDR3 length: 14; J gene: TRBJ1-1; V gene: TRBV9; clone size: .; D gene: TRBD1; CDR3 protein: CASSVVQGGTEAFF; CDR3 DNA: TGTGCCAGCAGCGTAGTACAGGGGGGCACTGAAGCTTTCTTT
CDR3 length: 14; J gene: TRBJ1-4; V gene: TRBV9; clone size: .; D gene: .; CDR3 protein: CASSRPGLYEKLFF; CDR3 DNA: TGTGCCAGCAGTCGACCAGGGCTTTATGAAAAACTGTTTTTT
CDR3 length: 15; J gene: TRBJ1-2; V gene: TRBV20-1; clone size: .; D gene: TRBD1; CDR3 protein: CSARAGTGDYYGYTF; CDR3 DNA: TGCAGTGCTAGAGCCGGGACAGGGGATTACTATGGCTACACCTTC
CDR3 length: 17; J gene: TRBJ2-2; V gene: TRBV14; clone size: .; D gene: TRBD2; CDR3 protein: CASSQGLAGGLGGELFF; CDR3 DNA: TGTGCCAGCAGCCAAGGACTAGCGGGGGGCCTCGGCGGGGAGCTGTTTTTT
CDR3 length: 15; J gene: TRBJ1-5; V gene: TRBV18; clone size: .; D gene: TRBD1; CDR3 protein: CASSPGTGNNQPQHF; CDR3 DNA: TGTGCCAGCTCACCCGGGACAGGGAACAATCAGCCCCAGCATTTT
CDR3 length: 13; J gene: TRBJ2-7; V gene: TRBV20-1; clone size: .; D gene: TRBD2; CDR3 protein: CSVYLAGGYEQYF; CDR3 DNA: TGCAGTGTGTATCTAGCGGGGGGCTACGAGCAGTACTTC
CDR3 length: 12; J gene: TRBJ2-3; V gene: TRBV11-2; clone size: few; D gene: .; CDR3 protein: CASSLDRDTQYF; CDR3 DNA: TGTGCCAGCAGCTTAGATCGGGATACGCAGTATTTT
CDR3 length: 17; J gene: TRBJ2-1; V gene: TRBV7-8; clone size: once; D gene: .; CDR3 protein: CASSFSRRGAPYNEQFF; CDR3 DNA: TGTGCCAGCAGCTTCTCTAGGAGAGGGGCCCCCTACAATGAGCAGTTCTTC
CDR3 length: 16; J gene: TRBJ1-6; V gene: TRBV7-2; clone size: .; D gene: .; CDR3 protein: CASSNQKSSYNSPLHF; CDR3 DNA: TGTGCCAGCAGTAACCAGAAGAGCTCCTATAATTCACCCCTCCACTTT
CDR3 length: 14; J gene: TRBJ2-1; V gene: TRBV20-1; clone size: .; D gene: .; CDR3 protein: CSARARLSRNEQFF; CDR3 DNA: TGCAGTGCTAGAGCGAGGCTTTCCCGCAATGAGCAGTTCTTC
CDR3 length: 14; J gene: TRBJ2-2; V gene: TRBV2; clone size: once; D gene: .; CDR3 protein: CASRMRGNTGELFF; CDR3 DNA: TGTGCCAGCCGCATGCGGGGCAACACCGGGGAGCTGTTTTTT
CDR3 length: 18; J gene: TRBJ2-3; V gene: TRBV5-1; clone size: .; D gene: TRBD1; CDR3 protein: CASSNPTGFSLTFYTQYF; CDR3 DNA: TGCGCCAGCAGTAATCCGACAGGGTTCTCCCTTACGTTTTATACGCAGTATTTT
CDR3 length: 12; J gene: TRBJ2-5; V gene: TRBV28; clone size: .; D gene: .; CDR3 protein: CASGRPQETQYF; CDR3 DNA: TGTGCCAGCGGGAGGCCCCAAGAGACCCAGTACTTC
CDR3 length: 16; J gene: TRBJ2-3; V gene: TRBV5-4; clone size: .; D gene: TRBD2; CDR3 protein: CASSFRRAGGVDTQYF; CDR3 DNA: TGTGCCAGCAGCTTCCGCCGCGCGGGGGGGGTAGATACGCAGTATTTT
CDR3 length: 13; J gene: TRBJ1-1; V gene: TRBV11-3; clone size: .; D gene: TRBD1; CDR3 protein: CASSRLRDSEAFF; CDR3 DNA: TGTGCCAGCAGCCGCCTTCGGGACAGTGAAGCTTTCTTT
CDR3 length: 14; J gene: TRBJ2-5; V gene: TRBV12-3/TRBV12-4; clone size: once; D gene: .; CDR3 protein: CASSLRRQAETQYF; CDR3 DNA: TGTGCCAGCAGTTTAAGACGACAGGCGGAGACCCAGTACTTC
CDR3 length: 17; J gene: TRBJ1-5; V gene: TRBV30; clone size: .; D gene: .; CDR3 protein: CAWSATAPVASNQPQHF; CDR3 DNA: TGTGCCTGGAGTGCGACAGCTCCCGTGGCCAGCAATCAGCCCCAGCATTTT
CDR3 length: 15; J gene: TRBJ2-5; V gene: TRBV5-4; clone size: .; D gene: .; CDR3 protein: CASSLQGGDVKTQYF; CDR3 DNA: TGTGCCAGCAGCTTGCAGGGCGGGGACGTGAAGACCCAGTACTTC
CDR3 length: 15; J gene: TRBJ1-4; V gene: TRBV30; clone size: .; D gene: TRBD1; CDR3 protein: CAWSPDRGVGEKLFF; CDR3 DNA: TGTGCCTGGTCCCCTGACAGGGGGGTCGGTGAAAAACTGTTTTTT
CDR3 length: 14; J gene: TRBJ2-1; V gene: TRBV28; clone size: .; D gene: .; CDR3 protein: CASRPAGPAREQFF; CDR3 DNA: TGTGCCAGCAGACCCGCGGGACCGGCCCGAGAGCAGTTCTTC
CDR3 length: 15; J gene: TRBJ1-2; V gene: TRBV5-1; clone size: .; D gene: .; CDR3 protein: CASSLDVAGEGGYTF; CDR3 DNA: TGCGCCAGCAGCTTGGATGTGGCAGGGGAGGGAGGCTACACCTTC
CDR3 length: 17; J gene: TRBJ2-5; V gene: TRBV20-1; clone size: .; D gene: .; CDR3 protein: CSARDPRRGQPKETQYF; CDR3 DNA: TGCAGTGCTAGAGATCCCAGGCGGGGACAGCCAAAAGAGACCCAGTACTTC
CDR3 length: 15; J gene: TRBJ2-7; V gene: TRBV16; clone size: .; D gene: .; CDR3 protein: CASSQSLGGSYEQYF; CDR3 DNA: TGTGCCAGCAGCCAATCCTTAGGCGGATCCTACGAGCAGTACTTC
CDR3 length: 14; J gene: TRBJ1-5; V gene: TRBV30; clone size: .; D gene: TRBD1; CDR3 protein: CAWSRDSGNQPQHF; CDR3 DNA: TGTGCCTGGAGCCGGGACAGCGGCAATCAGCCCCAGCATTTT
CDR3 length: 12; J gene: TRBJ1-4; V gene: TRBV5-1; clone size: .; D gene: .; CDR3 protein: CASSWDGEELFF; CDR3 DNA: TGCGCCAGCAGCTGGGACGGGGAGGAACTGTTTTTT
CDR3 length: 15; J gene: TRBJ2-3; V gene: TRBV9; clone size: .; D gene: TRBD2; CDR3 protein: CASSVTRGVTDTQYF; CDR3 DNA: TGTGCCAGCAGCGTAACGCGGGGGGTCACAGATACGCAGTATTTT
CDR3 length: 18; J gene: TRBJ1-6; V gene: TRBV27; clone size: once; D gene: .; CDR3 protein: CASSFGTPRSSYNSPLHF; CDR3 DNA: TGTGCCAGCAGTTTCGGGACTCCAAGGAGCTCCTATAATTCACCCCTCCACTTT
CDR3 length: 13; J gene: TRBJ2-4; V gene: TRBV7-9; clone size: .; D gene: .; CDR3 protein: CASSLGSGNIQYF; CDR3 DNA: TGTGCCAGCAGCTTGGGCTCTGGAAACATTCAGTACTTC
CDR3 length: 15; J gene: TRBJ2-1; V gene: TRBV20-1; clone size: .; D gene: TRBD2; CDR3 protein: CSVPTGAGGQNEQFF; CDR3 DNA: TGCAGTGTTCCGACGGGTGCGGGGGGGCAGAATGAGCAGTTCTTC
CDR3 length: 12; J gene: TRBJ2-7; V gene: TRBV15; clone size: .; D gene: .; CDR3 protein: CATSRDNYEQYF; CDR3 DNA: TGTGCCACCAGCAGAGATAACTACGAGCAGTACTTC
CDR3 length: 18; J gene: TRBJ2-5; V gene: TRBV24-1; clone size: .; D gene: .; CDR3 protein: CATSDATARSGAQETQYF; CDR3 DNA: TGTGCCACCAGTGATGCTACGGCCAGATCGGGGGCGCAGGAGACCCAGTACTTC
CDR3 length: 15; J gene: TRBJ1-1; V gene: TRBV3-1; clone size: .; D gene: TRBD1; CDR3 protein: CASSQVGGGGTEAFF; CDR3 DNA: TGTGCCAGCAGCCAAGTCGGAGGGGGCGGCACTGAAGCTTTCTTT
CDR3 length: 12; J gene: TRBJ1-2; V gene: TRBV30; clone size: .; D gene: .; CDR3 protein: CAVTATNYGYTF; CDR3 DNA: TGTGCCGTGACAGCGACTAACTATGGCTACACCTTC
CDR3 length: 14; J gene: TRBJ1-1; V gene: TRBV3-1; clone size: .; D gene: .; CDR3 protein: CASSQERGNTEAFF; CDR3 DNA: TGTGCCAGCAGCCAAGAACGGGGGAACACTGAAGCTTTCTTT
CDR3 length: 13; J gene: TRBJ1-4; V gene: TRBV5-4; clone size: few; D gene: .; CDR3 protein: CASSLVRAEKLFF; CDR3 DNA: TGTGCCAGCAGCTTGGTCCGCGCTGAAAAACTGTTTTTT
CDR3 length: 15; J gene: TRBJ1-2; V gene: TRBV27; clone size: .; D gene: .; CDR3 protein: CASRLSGRLNYGYTF; CDR3 DNA: TGTGCCAGCAGACTGTCGGGCAGGCTTAACTATGGCTACACCTTC
CDR3 length: 13; J gene: TRBJ2-1; V gene: TRBV2; clone size: .; D gene: TRBD1; CDR3 protein: CASKGAHYNEQFF; CDR3 DNA: TGTGCCAGCAAGGGGGCCCACTACAATGAGCAGTTCTTC
CDR3 length: 17; J gene: TRBJ2-1; V gene: TRBV7-9; clone size: .; D gene: .; CDR3 protein: CASSLKGFYSQDNEQFF; CDR3 DNA: TGTGCCAGCAGCCTAAAAGGGTTTTACAGCCAGGACAATGAGCAGTTCTTC
CDR3 length: 15; J gene: TRBJ2-1; V gene: TRBV5-1; clone size: once; D gene: TRBD2; CDR3 protein: CASSLGPREANEQFF; CDR3 DNA: TGCGCCAGCAGCTTGGGGCCCCGGGAGGCTAATGAGCAGTTCTTC
CDR3 length: 14; J gene: TRBJ2-2; V gene: TRBV4-3; clone size: .; D gene: .; CDR3 protein: CASREQANTGELFF; CDR3 DNA: TGCGCCAGCAGGGAACAGGCGAACACCGGGGAGCTGTTTTTT
CDR3 length: 17; J gene: TRBJ1-5; V gene: TRBV20-1; clone size: .; D gene: TRBD1; CDR3 protein: CSARDLSAGGSNQPQHF; CDR3 DNA: TGCAGTGCTAGAGATCTTTCGGCAGGGGGTTCAAATCAGCCCCAGCATTTT
CDR3 length: 15; J gene: TRBJ1-1; V gene: TRBV27; clone size: .; D gene: .; CDR3 protein: CASRALGGNDAEAFF; CDR3 DNA: TGTGCCAGCAGAGCTCTTGGGGGGAACGACGCTGAAGCTTTCTTT
CDR3 length: 13; J gene: TRBJ2-5; V gene: TRBV4-2; clone size: .; D gene: .; CDR3 protein: CASSQVGPQAQYF; CDR3 DNA: TGTGCCAGCAGCCAAGTGGGGCCACAGGCCCAGTACTTC
CDR3 length: 12; J gene: TRBJ1-4; V gene: TRBV12-3/TRBV12-4; clone size: .; D gene: .; CDR3 protein: CASRDSIEKLFF; CDR3 DNA: TGTGCCAGCAGGGACTCTATTGAAAAACTGTTTTTT
CDR3 length: 15; J gene: TRBJ2-5; V gene: TRBV24-1; clone size: .; D gene: .; CDR3 protein: CATSDWGRGHETQYF; CDR3 DNA: TGTGCCACCAGTGATTGGGGCAGGGGCCATGAGACCCAGTACTTC
CDR3 length: 14; J gene: TRBJ1-1; V gene: TRBV28; clone size: .; D gene: TRBD1; CDR3 protein: CASSPGGWNTEAFF; CDR3 DNA: TGTGCCAGCAGTCCAGGGGGCTGGAACACTGAAGCTTTCTTT
CDR3 length: 14; J gene: TRBJ1-5; V gene: TRBV20-1; clone size: once; D gene: TRBD1; CDR3 protein: CSAPQGAQSQPQHF; CDR3 DNA: TGCAGTGCCCCTCAGGGGGCGCAAAGTCAGCCCCAGCATTTT